The 30 T cell receptor beta chains below come from one sample, sequenced in a study of blood T cell repertoires in COVID-19. Profiling relied on immunoSEQ multiplex PCR, and the TCRdb table lists in-frame clones only, not all of them. The sample contains under 250,000 clones, 70% to 90% of which appear only once. Sequencing was carried out using peripheral blood. These receptors all come from a woman aged 60-70 years with active or convalescent COVID-19.

The gene calls are TRBV27 and TRBJ1-6; the D is unclear. V was cut by 0 bases and J by 9 bases, with 6 bases left in between. Germline V gene sequence: CDR1 MNHEY, CDR2 SMNVEV (reference sequence). This CDR3 contains 13 residues. CDR3 protein: CASSLSHSSPLHF. The CDR3 coding sequence is TGTGCCAGCAGTTTATCTCATTCTTCACCCCTCCACTTT.

A few counts support this clone. This chain links TRBV7-9 with TRBJ1-1; tentative D call: TRBD1 (5 bases). The CDR3 covers 14 residues. V was shortened by 4 bases and J by 4 bases, with 13 bases between the two germline ends. CDR1 SEHNR and CDR2 FQNEAQ come from the germline V gene (reference sequence). The CDR3 sequence is CASSSGGLVTEAFF. The DNA for the CDR3 is TGTGCCAGCAGCTCGGGGGGTTTGGTCACTGAAGCTTTCTTT.

The rearrangement joins TRBV2 to TRBJ2-1; 7 bases line up with TRBD2. The trim removed 6 bases at V and 2 bases at J, leaving 7 bases unmatched. The CDR3 sequence is 15 residues long. Germline loops: CDR1 SNHLY, CDR2 FYNNEI. The CDR3 nucleotides are TGTGCCAGCAGACCGGGACTAAGGACCTACAATGAGCAGTTCTTC. Its translation is CASRPGLRTYNEQFF.

CDR3: CASSQEGTSGRAGADTQYF. CDR3 sequence (DNA): TGCGCCAGCAGCCAAGAGGGGACTAGCGGGAGGGCCGGGGCAGATACGCAGTATTTT. The J gene is TRBJ2-3, the V gene TRBV4-1, with 16 bases matching TRBD2. The V gene's germline CDR1 is MGHRA and CDR2 YSYEKL. The CDR3 is 19 residues long. Trimming at V came to 0 bases and at J to 4 bases, leaving 7 bases not matched to a gene.

The CDR3 loop is CAISVLDRGGTEAFF. The CDR3 DNA is TGTGCCATCAGTGTACTGGATCGGGGGGGGACTGAAGCTTTCTTT. The chain employs TRBV10-3 and TRBJ1-1; possible D gene TRBD1, 5 bases. The germline V gene has CDR1 ENHRY and CDR2 SYGVKD. V was clipped by 4 bases and J by 5 bases, with 17 bases between them. The CDR3 is made up of 15 amino acids.

In this sample, this clone turned up a few times. The chain links TRBV5-1 to TRBJ2-1; 7 bases line up with TRBD1. The CDR3 covers 16 residues. Per the germline V gene, CDR1 is SGHRS and CDR2 is YFSETQ. Trimming removed 0 bases from V and 0 bases from J; junction bases left unmatched: 3. For the CDR3, the DNA is TGCGCCAGCAGCTTGGAGGGGGCGTCCTCCTACAATGAGCAGTTCTTC. Amino acid sequence: CASSLEGASSYNEQFF.

The rearrangement links TRBV28 to TRBJ1-5; D call uncertain. Germline V gene data show CDR1 as MDHEN and CDR2 as SYDVKM. The length of the CDR3 is 13 residues. V dropped 1 base and J dropped 5 bases, with 6 bases sitting between them. CDR3 sequence (DNA): TGTGCCAGCAGTTTATCCTCCCATCAGCCCCAGCATTTT. Its translation is CASSLSSHQPQHF.

This clone was detected once. The V call is TRBV4-2, the J call TRBJ1-5; perhaps TRBD1 as D (5 bases). This CDR3 is 16 amino acids long. Germline CDR1 LGHNA, CDR2 YNFKEQ. V lost 11 bases and J lost 8, with 28 bases in between. The chain's CDR3 is CAPPESAFFGGEPQHF. The DNA for the CDR3 is TGTGCCCCCCCGGAATCCGCTTTTTTTGGGGGGGAGCCCCAGCATTTT.

This chain uses TRBV3-1 (or the pseudogene TRBV3-2) with TRBJ2-5, with 7 nucleotides matching TRBD2. The CDR3 covers 15 residues. Germline assignment: CDR1 LGHDT and CDR2 YNNKEL (reference sequence). V lost 5 bases and J lost 1; bases outside the gene matches: 7. The CDR3: CASSLSAGTQETQYF. In DNA form, the CDR3 reads TGTGCCAGCAGCTTGTCAGCGGGAACCCAAGAGACCCAGTACTTC.

The J gene is TRBJ1-1, the V gene TRBV29-1; the D gene is possibly TRBD1 (5 bases). CDR3 length: 12 amino acids. Trimming pared 3 bases from V and 8 bases from J, leaving 13 bases between. In germline, CDR1 is SQVTM, CDR2 ANQGSEA. The CDR3 DNA reads TGCAGCGTTGAGTTGGCAGGGTACGAAGCTTTCTTT. Amino acid sequence: CSVELAGYEAFF.

Only a few counts were recorded for this clone. This chain uses TRBV10-3 with TRBJ1-2; 7 bases map to TRBD1. CDR1 ENHRY and CDR2 SYGVKD come from the germline V gene. V was pared by 2 bases and J by 5 bases, with 11 bases of the junction left unmatched. CDR3 size: 16 residues. The CDR3 nucleotides are TGTGCCATCAGTGAGCCCAGCCCGACAGGGAGGTATGGCTACACCTTC. Translating gives CAISEPSPTGRYGYTF.

This clone showed up just a few times. This rearrangement joins TRBV6-2 or TRBV6-3 to TRBJ2-7; D is uncertain. CDR1 is MNHEY, CDR2 SVGEGT, per germline. V was cut by 4 bases and J by 2 bases, with 12 bases left in between. The CDR3 is made up of 14 amino acids. The CDR3 region has the DNA TGTGCCAGCAGTTCCACGAGCCCCCCCTACGAGCAGTACTTC. Its translation is CASSSTSPPYEQYF.

The chain couples TRBV10-3 to TRBJ2-5, with D possibly matching TRBD2 (7 bases). This CDR3 comprises 16 residues. With 6 bases removed from V and 5 bases from J, the gap between germline ends came to 22 bases. The germline V gene encodes CDR1 ENHRY and CDR2 SYGVKD. DNA for the CDR3: TGTGCCATCAGCAATGGGGGGCAGGGAGGGGTCGAGACCCAGTACTTC. Translation gives CAISNGGQGGVETQYF.

The V and J genes are TRBV7-9 and TRBJ2-2, with D unresolved. From germline, CDR1 is SEHNR and CDR2 FQNEAQ (reference sequence). The CDR3 is 13 amino acids. Trimming pared 5 bases from V and 6 bases from J, leaving 10 bases between. The CDR3 nucleotides read TGTGCCAGCAGCCTTACTTTGGCCGGGGAGCTGTTTTTT. Encoded protein: CASSLTLAGELFF.

The chain uses TRBV28 and TRBJ1-2, with D possibly TRBD1 on 6 matching bases. The CDR3 has 14 amino acids. From germline, CDR1 is MDHEN and CDR2 SYDVKM. V was clipped by 7 bases and J by 8 bases, with 20 bases between them. CDR3 amino acids: CASTPGVRVGGYTF. The CDR3 nucleotides are TGTGCCAGCACCCCAGGGGTGCGAGTAGGCGGCTACACCTTC.

J is TRBJ2-3 and V is TRBV7-2; no firm D call. Germline CDR1 is SGHTA and CDR2 is FQGNSA. CDR3 size: 13 residues. The V end was cut by 9 bases, the J end by 0 bases, with 10 bases between. The CDR3 bases are TGTGCCAGTCGGTTCTCTAGCACAGATACGCAGTATTTT. It is translated as CASRFSSTDTQYF.

This chain connects TRBV20-1 to TRBJ2-1, with 10 bases matching TRBD2. Germline CDR1 and CDR2: DFQATT and SNEGSKA (reference sequence). The junction had 12 bases not matched to a gene; V was cut back by 3 bases and J by 4 bases. This CDR3 is 17 amino acids long. CDR3 sequence: CSASASGRRALYNEQFF. The CDR3 bases are TGCAGTGCTAGTGCTAGCGGGAGACGGGCTCTTTACAATGAGCAGTTCTTC.

In this sample, this clone turned up a few times. The chain combines TRBV7-2 with TRBJ1-5; D remains ambiguous. The V end was cut by 0 bases, the J end by 5 bases, with 8 bases between. The CDR3 sequence is 14 residues long. CDR1 and CDR2 (germline): SGHTA, FQGNSA. The CDR3 sequence is CASSLAVDHQPQHF. For the CDR3, the DNA is TGTGCCAGCAGCTTAGCGGTAGATCATCAGCCCCAGCATTTT. The whole variable domain, remainder taken from reference TRBV7-2 and TRBJ1-5, is GAGVSQSPSNKVTEKGKDVELRCDPISGHTALYWYRQSLGQGLEFLIYFQGNSAPDKSGLPSDRFSAERTGGSVSTLTIQRTQQEDSAVYLCASSLAVDHQPQHFGDGTRLSIL.

This chain joins TRBV3-1 (or the pseudogene TRBV3-2) and TRBJ2-7, with 11 bases fitting TRBD2. This CDR3 is built from 16 residues. CDR1 and CDR2 from the germline V gene are LGHDT and YNNKEL (reference sequence). V shed 2 bases and J 2 bases; nucleotides not matched to a gene: 5. CDR3 sequence: CASSQMGLAATYEQYF. DNA of the CDR3: TGTGCCAGCAGCCAAATGGGACTAGCGGCAACCTACGAGCAGTACTTC.

This clone was seen once. The chain employs TRBV6-5 and TRBJ1-2, with a weak D call TRBD1 (5 bases). The CDR3 consists of 12 residues. Germline assignment: CDR1 MNHEY and CDR2 SVGAGI. Trimming cost V 2 bases and J 8 bases, with 9 bases left between them. CDR3 protein: CASSYGGRGYTF. In nucleotides, the CDR3 is TGTGCCAGCAGTTACGGGGGGAGAGGCTACACCTTC.

This chain connects TRBV11-2 to TRBJ2-5; possibly TRBD2 for D (6 bases). The CDR3 is 14 residues long. Trimming removed 6 bases at V and 3 bases at J, with 14 bases between. Per the germline V gene, CDR1 is SGHAT and CDR2 is FQNNGV. CDR3: CASRAGSTKETQYF. DNA for the CDR3: TGTGCCAGCAGGGCCGGGAGCACCAAAGAGACCCAGTACTTC. Based on the CDR3 plus reference TRBV11-2 and TRBJ2-5, the full variable domain is EAGVAQSPRYKIIEKRQSVAFWCNPISGHATLYWYQQILGQGPKLLIQFQNNGVVDDSQLPKDRFSAERLKGVDSTLKIQPAKLEDSAVYLCASRAGSTKETQYFGPGTRLLVL.

V usage is TRBV10-1 and J usage is TRBJ2-3, with 8 bases lining up with TRBD2. The germline V gene has CDR1 WNHNN and CDR2 SYGVQD (reference sequence). The CDR3 extends over 15 amino acids. With 2 bases clipped from V and 1 base from J, the junction kept 2 bases outside the gene matches. CDR3 region: CASSETSGGTDTQYF. CDR3 coding DNA: TGCGCCAGCAGTGAGACTAGCGGAGGCACAGATACGCAGTATTTT.

This chain links TRBV5-5 with TRBJ2-1; a weak D match, TRBD2 (6 bases). CDR1 is SGHKS, CDR2 YYEKEE, per germline (reference sequence). The CDR3 totals 16 residues. V lost 3 bases, J lost 0 bases, and 13 bases lay in between. CDR3: CASSSRRGDSYNEQFF. As DNA, the CDR3 is TGTGCCAGCAGCTCTCGGCGCGGGGACTCCTACAATGAGCAGTTCTTC. Looking up the rest from reference TRBV5-5 and TRBJ2-1 gives the full variable domain: DAGVTQSPTHLIKTRGQQVTLRCSPISGHKSVSWYQQVLGQGPQFIFQYYEKEERGRGNFPDRFSARQFPNYSSELNVNALLLGDSALYLCASSSRRGDSYNEQFFGPGTRLTVL.

The rearrangement joins TRBV29-1 to TRBJ2-2; TRBD1 agrees at 8 bases. The germline V gene encodes CDR1 SQVTM and CDR2 ANQGSEA. This CDR3 spans 16 amino acids. V was clipped by 5 bases and J by 5 bases; unmatched bases: 13. CDR3 loop: CSVSRTETGVTGELFF. In DNA form, the CDR3 reads TGCAGCGTTTCCCGAACGGAGACAGGGGTAACCGGGGAGCTGTTTTTT.

J is TRBJ2-7 and V is TRBV5-4, with 7 bases matching TRBD2. The CDR3 consists of 15 residues. Unmatched junction bases numbered 10, after V lost 7 bases and J lost 0 bases. Germline V gives CDR1 SGHNT, CDR2 YYREEE (reference sequence). CDR3 amino acids: CASSLRRETSYEQYF. CDR3 bases: TGTGCCAGCTCCCTTCGGCGGGAGACCTCCTACGAGCAGTACTTC.

The chain combines TRBV13 with TRBJ2-3; 7 nucleotides agree with TRBD2. The CDR3 extends over 15 amino acids. Trimming took 6 bases from V and 2 from J; bases not matched to a gene: 8. Germline V lookup: CDR1 PRHDT, CDR2 FYEKMQ (reference sequence). The CDR3 coding sequence is TGTGCCAGCAGGGGAGGGAGGGAATCCACAGATACGCAGTATTTT. Translation gives CASRGGRESTDTQYF.

V is TRBV11-2 and J is TRBJ1-5; D is undetermined. CDR1 and CDR2 from the germline V gene are SGHAT and FQNNGV. V was pared by 3 bases and J by 5 bases, with 8 bases between. CDR3 length equals 13 residues. This CDR3 is CASSFFSDQPQHF. The CDR3, as DNA: TGTGCCAGCAGCTTTTTTTCTGATCAGCCCCAGCATTTT.

The V and J genes are TRBV5-1 and TRBJ2-3; D remains ambiguous. This CDR3 has 18 residues. The V gene's germline CDR1 is SGHRS and CDR2 YFSETQ. V was shortened by 0 bases and J by 0 bases, with 17 bases between the two germline ends. The CDR3 nucleotides are TGCGCCAGCAGCTTGGGGGCAGCCACCCATTCTAGCACAGATACGCAGTATTTT. Translated, it gives CASSLGAATHSSTDTQYF.

This chain joins TRBV6-2 or TRBV6-3 and TRBJ1-2; D is unresolved. Trimming stripped 0 bases from V and 4 bases from J, with 9 bases between. Germline V gene lookup returns CDR1 MNHEY and CDR2 SVGEGT. CDR3 length: 14 residues. CDR3 protein: CASSYSIAIYGYTF. The CDR3 DNA is TGTGCCAGCAGTTACTCGATAGCCATCTATGGCTACACCTTC.

The V call is TRBV6-5, the J call TRBJ2-2; 7 bases line up with TRBD2. V lost 0 bases to trimming and J lost 6 bases; unmatched junction nucleotides: 7. The CDR3 is made up of 16 amino acids. The germline gives CDR1 MNHEY, CDR2 SVGAGI. The CDR3 nucleotides are TGTGCCAGCAGTTACTCGGGGAGGGGAAGGTCCGGGGAGCTGTTTTTT. This translates into CASSYSGRGRSGELFF.